A single sample is the source of the 2 T cell receptor beta chains below, sequenced in a study of T cells in Graves' hyperthyroidism and ophthalmopathy (dated by TCRdb to between 2018 and 2020). To prepare the library, multiplex PCR was applied. Instrument used: Illumina HiSeq 2000. The TCR beta CDR3 regions were amplified from the RNA transcripts. For the first round of RT-PCR on the TCR CDR3, the HTBI primer set was used together with the Qiagen OneStep RT-PCR kit. TCRdb trimmed public reads at Q25 via fastp, called clones via MiXCR and kept in-frame beta chains. Every entry covers one CDR3 protein and lists the most common genes and DNA from its rows. The sample profile shows around 700,000 distinct CDR3 sequences; around 40% of them were found once. The top ten clonotypes cover roughly 30% of the sample. Sequencing used blood. The receptor set was obtained from a woman aged 40 to 50 with Graves' hyperthyroidism.

As for this clonotype: A read error may account for a junction end that differs from germline. The chain recombines TRBV5-5 with TRBJ1-1; no clear D. Germline V gene lookup returns CDR1 SGHKS and CDR2 YYEKEE (reference sequence). CDR3 size: 14 residues. The CDR3: CASSHPGPPAEAFF. The CDR3 DNA reads TGCGCCAGCAGCCATCCCGGGCCCCCAGCTGAAGCTTTCTTT. Looking up the rest from reference TRBV5-5 and TRBJ1-1 gives the full variable domain: DAGVTQSPTHLIKTRGQQVTLRCSPISGHKSVSWYQQVLGQGPQFIFQYYEKEERGRGNFPDRFSARQFPNYSSELNVNALLLGDSALYLCASSHPGPPAEAFFGQGTRLTVV.

In its sample, this clonotype was seen many times. This chain connects TRBV7-9 to TRBJ1-5; tentative D call: TRBD1 (6 bases). V was pared by 1 base and J by 9 bases, with 16 bases between. The CDR3 consists of 15 residues. Germline lookup yields CDR1 SEHNR and CDR2 FQNEAQ (reference sequence). The CDR3 DNA is TGTGCCAGCAGCTTAGATGAGGAGGGGGACCGGCCCCAGCATTTT. Translation: CASSLDEEGDRPQHF.